Listed here is a single T cell receptor beta chain. V lost 1 base, J lost 4 bases, and 13 bases lay in between. Germline CDR1 and CDR2: LNHDA and SQIVND (reference sequence). This CDR3 region has 15 residues. This sample stems from a study of blood T cell repertoires in COVID-19. The overall study: Donors in the United States, Italy and Spain gave samples during acute or convalescent COVID-19. In each case, the material was cDNA or gDNA derived from T cells, B-cell-depleted T cells, or PBMCs.

Original methodology: The assay estimated nucleated cells by amplifying reference gene primers. Data came from immunoSEQ multiplex PCR; TCRdb stores just in-frame clones and leaves some out. The V and J calls and clone size are taken from that table; D and trimming were inferred from the DNA. Among some 8,000 clones listed, 84% were seen once. The V and J genes are TRBV19 and TRBJ2-5, with a possible D match to TRBD2 (6 bases). The sequence was collected from a human donor with active COVID-19. The donor label of this sample is uncertain. Sequenced: peripheral blood. The chain's CDR3 is CASSIAQSGVETQYF. The DNA for the CDR3 is TGTGCCAGTAGTATAGCTCAGTCGGGGGTAGAGACCCAGTACTTC.